Listed here are 7 T cell receptor beta chains from one sample, sequenced in a study of Graves' ophthalmopathy and Graves' hyperthyroidism (dated 2018 in TCRdb). Sequencing was performed on an Illumina HiSeq 2000. For repertoire sequencing, TCR beta CDR3 regions were amplified from RNA transcripts. HTBI primers and the Qiagen OneStep RT-PCR kit were used in a first-round RT-PCR, which was followed by a second-round multiplex PCR, size selection and purification. TCRdb ran its own pipeline on the public reads, namely fastp trimming at Q25 and MiXCR clone calling, and kept in-frame beta chains. One record per CDR3 amino acid sequence lists the most common genes and DNA. Across this sample there are 200,000 to 250,000 distinct CDR3 sequences, with roughly 27% seen only once. Approximately 8.6% of the sample goes to the ten largest clones. Sample: peripheral blood. All receptors come from a man between 45 and 60 years old with Graves' ophthalmopathy. Donor details come from another sample of the same person, matched by shared clones.

The table lists this clonotype with many counts. This chain connects TRBV6-1 to TRBJ1-1; D call uncertain. Per the germline V gene, CDR1 is MNHNS and CDR2 is SASEGT. V was shortened by 6 bases and J by 5 bases, with 7 bases between the two germline ends. This CDR3 region has 11 residues. CDR3 loop: CASSHRTEAFF. CDR3 bases: TGTGCCAGCAGCCACCGGACTGAAGCTTTCTTT.

The sample holds many counts of this clonotype. The V gene is TRBV20-1, the J gene TRBJ1-6; D not resolved. Germline-derived CDR1 and CDR2 are DFQATT and SNEGSKA (reference sequence). CDR3 length: 14 amino acids. Trimming removed 4 bases from V and 3 bases from J, with 10 bases in between. The CDR3 DNA follows: TGCAGTGCTACTACTAACAGCTATAATTCACCCCTCCACTTT. It is translated as CSATTNSYNSPLHF.

The chain carries TRBV2 and TRBJ2-7; possible D gene TRBD1, 6 bases. The germline V gene has CDR1 SNHLY and CDR2 FYNNEI. Trimming removed 7 bases at V and 3 bases at J, with 13 bases between. CDR3 size: 13 residues. The CDR3 is CASTQGSGYEQYF. CDR3 nucleotide sequence: TGTGCCAGCACACAGGGTTCAGGCTACGAGCAGTACTTC.

This clonotype occurred many times. The chain employs TRBV5-5 and TRBJ1-2; D is ambiguous. The CDR3 sequence is 13 residues long. Germline CDR1 and CDR2: SGHKS and YYEKEE (reference sequence). Trimming took off 1 base at V and 2 bases at J, with 6 bases between the two ends. The CDR3 DNA is TGTGCCAGCAGCTTGACACCGAACTATGGCTACACCTTC. Its protein is CASSLTPNYGYTF.

Many counts were recorded for this clonotype. The rearrangement links TRBV4-3 to TRBJ2-7; 12 bases match TRBD2. CDR3 length: 16 residues. The germline V gene has CDR1 LGHNA and CDR2 YSLEER. V was clipped by 3 bases and J by 2 bases; unmatched bases: 5. Here the CDR3 reads CASSQTTSGSTYEQYF. CDR3 nucleotides: TGCGCCAGCAGCCAGACGACTAGCGGGAGTACCTACGAGCAGTACTTC.

This clonotype was seen at least ten times. The chain couples TRBV28 to TRBJ1-5, with D maybe TRBD1 (6 bases). Germline lookup yields CDR1 MDHEN and CDR2 SYDVKM. The CDR3 spans 14 residues. V dropped 3 bases and J dropped 5 bases, with 11 bases sitting between them. CDR3 sequence: CASSFPPGDQPQHF. For the CDR3, the DNA is TGTGCCAGCAGTTTTCCGCCAGGGGATCAGCCCCAGCATTTT.

This clonotype was picked up many times. The V gene is TRBV6-5, the J gene TRBJ1-5; 7 positions agree with TRBD1. The junction had 9 bases not matched to a gene; V was cut back by 10 bases and J by 3 bases. Germline V lookup: CDR1 MNHEY, CDR2 SVGAGI. CDR3 size: 14 residues. The CDR3 loop is CATARDSYNQPQHF. The CDR3 nucleotides read TGTGCCACCGCTCGGGACAGTTACAATCAGCCCCAGCATTTT.